The sequence of this T cell receptor beta chain was determined in a study of blood T cell repertoires in COVID-19. Clones were read by immunoSEQ multiplex PCR, and TCRdb kept only the in-frame ones, dropping some. The table has 40,000 to 55,000 clones, roughly 82% seen once. The V segment lost 6 bases and the J segment 4 bases; nucleotides outside the gene matches: 11. The CDR3 has 15 residues. CDR1 SNHLY and CDR2 FYNNEI come from the germline V gene. What was sequenced was peripheral blood. The chain joins TRBV2 to TRBJ1-1; 7 bases line up with TRBD1. This receptor was obtained from a human donor in a cohort sampled during active COVID-19. CDR3 bases: TGTGCCAGCAGCCCCCAGGGGACAGCGGGCACTGAAGCTTTCTTT. Translated, it gives CASSPQGTAGTEAFF.